Listed below are T cell receptor beta chains from one sample, sequenced in a study of blood T cell repertoires in COVID-19. The method was immunoSEQ multiplex PCR; TCRdb's version includes in-frame clones alone and lacks a portion of them. The table records 270,000 or so clones, 86% of them present only once. Material for sequencing was peripheral blood. Receptor source: a woman aged 25 to 45 with COVID-19, enrolled during active disease. CDR3s include the opening cysteine and the closing phenylalanine or tryptophan. The order of the fields is V gene, clone size, D gene, CDR3 length, J gene, CDR3 protein, CDR3 DNA. D genes are given only for firm matches. Rows may omit the clone size; those that give it use once, few, many or a size class.

V: TRBV7-2; size: -; D: -; length: 18; J: TRBJ1-3; CDR3: CASSPTAGSPLSGNTIYF; DNA: TGTGCCAGCAGCCCGACAGCGGGATCCCCGCTATCTGGAAACACCATATATTTT
V: TRBV2; size: -; D: TRBD2; length: 18; J: TRBJ2-3; CDR3: CASSVLAGGSISTDTQYF; DNA: TGTGCCAGCAGTGTGTTGGCGGGGGGCTCCATAAGCACAGATACGCAGTATTTT
V: TRBV11-2; size: -; D: -; length: 15; J: TRBJ2-3; CDR3: CASSLVGGSTDTQYF; DNA: TGTGCCAGCAGCTTAGTGGGAGGAAGCACAGATACGCAGTATTTT
V: TRBV30; size: -; D: TRBD1; length: 15; J: TRBJ1-1; CDR3: CAWETGGMIGTEAFF; DNA: TGTGCCTGGGAGACAGGGGGCATGATTGGCACTGAAGCTTTCTTT
V: TRBV11-3; size: -; D: -; length: 9; J: TRBJ2-7; CDR3: CAIGTEQYF; DNA: TGTGCCATAGGGACAGAGCAGTACTTC
V: TRBV6-5; size: -; D: TRBD2; length: 14; J: TRBJ2-5; CDR3: CASSSTSGHETQYF; DNA: TGTGCCAGCAGTTCCACTAGCGGGCATGAGACCCAGTACTTC
V: TRBV18; size: -; D: -; length: 14; J: TRBJ1-5; CDR3: CASSPLRSNQPQHF; DNA: TGTGCCAGCTCACCACTCAGAAGCAATCAGCCCCAGCATTTT
V: TRBV7-8; size: -; D: -; length: 16; J: TRBJ2-1; CDR3: CASSLARGHFVNEQFF; DNA: TGTGCCAGCAGCTTAGCGCGTGGGCATTTCGTGAATGAGCAGTTCTTC
V: TRBV30; size: -; D: TRBD1; length: 13; J: TRBJ2-7; CDR3: CAWSELGQDEQYF; DNA: TGTGCCTGGAGTGAATTAGGACAGGACGAGCAGTACTTC
V: TRBV11-1; size: -; D: TRBD1; length: 12; J: TRBJ1-4; CDR3: CASSYAGGKLFF; DNA: TGTGCCAGCAGCTACGCAGGGGGGAAACTGTTTTTT
V: TRBV3-1/TRBV3-2; size: -; D: -; length: 18; J: TRBJ1-5; CDR3: CASSRQDPRAGGNQPQHF; DNA: TGTGCCAGCAGCCGCCAAGACCCCAGGGCAGGGGGCAATCAGCCCCAGCATTTT
V: TRBV5-1; size: -; D: -; length: 13; J: TRBJ1-1; CDR3: CASSQRSAAEAFF; DNA: TGCGCCAGCAGCCAAAGGAGTGCGGCTGAAGCTTTCTTT
V: TRBV1; size: -; D: -; length: 18; J: TRBJ2-5; CDR3: CTSSQVGRLAENQETQYF; DNA: TGCACCAGCAGCCAAGTAGGAAGGCTAGCGGAGAACCAAGAGACCCAGTACTTC
V: TRBV2; size: -; D: -; length: 14; J: TRBJ1-5; CDR3: CASSDRSSWQPQHF; DNA: TGTGCCAGCAGTGACAGGTCCTCTTGGCAGCCCCAGCATTTT
V: TRBV2; size: few; D: TRBD1; length: 12; J: TRBJ1-2; CDR3: CASSLTGVGYTF; DNA: TGTGCCAGCAGCCTGACAGGGGTCGGCTACACCTTC
V: TRBV19; size: -; D: -; length: 16; J: TRBJ2-7; CDR3: CASSYQRGTELCEQYF; DNA: TGTGCCAGTAGTTACCAACGGGGAACTGAGCTTTGCGAGCAGTACTTC
V: TRBV7-2; size: -; D: TRBD2; length: 15; J: TRBJ2-7; CDR3: CASSPRSGGTYEQYF; DNA: TGTGCCAGCAGCCCCAGGAGCGGGGGGACTTACGAGCAGTACTTC
V: TRBV7-9; size: -; D: TRBD1; length: 16; J: TRBJ2-1; CDR3: CASSLAGRGPYNEQFF; DNA: TGTGCCAGCAGCTTAGCGGGCAGGGGGCCCTACAATGAGCAGTTCTTC
V: TRBV6-4; size: -; D: TRBD1; length: 14; J: TRBJ2-5; CDR3: CASSVQGDEETQYF; DNA: TGTGCCAGCAGCGTACAGGGGGACGAAGAGACCCAGTACTTC
V: TRBV28; size: -; D: TRBD2; length: 17; J: TRBJ2-1; CDR3: CASSLWGTSGLYNEQFF; DNA: TGTGCCAGCAGTTTATGGGGGACTAGCGGCCTATACAATGAGCAGTTCTTC
V: TRBV5-1; size: -; D: -; length: 18; J: TRBJ2-1; CDR3: CASSFLLLRSRRGNEQFF; DNA: TGCGCCAGCAGCTTCCTTCTACTTCGATCTCGGAGGGGCAATGAGCAGTTCTTC
V: TRBV27; size: -; D: TRBD1; length: 14; J: TRBJ1-2; CDR3: CASSFTGGTNGYTF; DNA: TGTGCCAGCAGTTTCACAGGGGGAACGAATGGCTACACCTTC
V: TRBV5-1; size: -; D: -; length: 17; J: TRBJ2-3; CDR3: CASSLSGDPLYTDTQYF; DNA: TGCGCCAGCAGCTTGTCGGGGGATCCCCTATACACAGATACGCAGTATTTT
V: TRBV27; size: -; D: TRBD2; length: 14; J: TRBJ2-2; CDR3: CASSRTSVGGELFF; DNA: TGTGCCAGCAGTCGGACTAGCGTCGGCGGGGAGCTGTTTTTT
V: TRBV19; size: -; D: -; length: 15; J: TRBJ1-5; CDR3: CASSRRGGYDQPQHF; DNA: TGTGCCAGTAGTCGTAGGGGGGGGTATGATCAGCCCCAGCATTTT
V: TRBV5-4; size: -; D: TRBD2; length: 16; J: TRBJ2-1; CDR3: CASSLAGAGGGNEQFF; DNA: TGTGCCAGCAGCTTGGCAGGAGCGGGGGGCGGGAATGAGCAGTTCTTC
V: TRBV5-4; size: -; D: TRBD1; length: 16; J: TRBJ2-4; CDR3: CASSLGQGLAKNIQYF; DNA: TGTGCCAGCAGCCTGGGACAGGGACTAGCCAAAAACATTCAGTACTTC
V: TRBV6-1; size: -; D: -; length: 15; J: TRBJ1-2; CDR3: CASSERAGRGYGYTF; DNA: TGTGCCAGCAGTGAACGGGCAGGCCGAGGGTATGGCTACACCTTC
V: TRBV7-8; size: -; D: TRBD2; length: 14; J: TRBJ2-3; CDR3: CASSLYRGGHTQYF; DNA: TGTGCCAGCAGCTTATACCGGGGGGGGCATACGCAGTATTTT
V: TRBV10-3; size: -; D: -; length: 16; J: TRBJ2-5; CDR3: CAISPRGDTNQETQYF; DNA: TGTGCCATCAGCCCTCGGGGTGATACGAATCAAGAGACCCAGTACTTC
V: TRBV10-3; size: -; D: -; length: 14; J: TRBJ1-1; CDR3: CAIKSTGFYTEAFF; DNA: TGTGCCATCAAGTCCACAGGGTTCTACACTGAAGCTTTCTTT
V: TRBV24-1; size: -; D: TRBD1; length: 14; J: TRBJ2-2; CDR3: CATSLTGGPGELFF; DNA: TGTGCCACCAGTTTGACAGGGGGGCCCGGGGAGCTGTTTTTT
V: TRBV19; size: -; D: -; length: 14; J: TRBJ1-1; CDR3: CASSVQGWGTEAFF; DNA: TGTGCCAGTAGTGTCCAGGGATGGGGCACTGAAGCTTTCTTT
V: TRBV19; size: -; D: -; length: 15; J: TRBJ1-5; CDR3: CASSAESGFNQPQHF; DNA: TGTGCCAGTAGTGCCGAAAGCGGGTTCAATCAGCCCCAGCATTTT
V: TRBV20-1; size: few; D: -; length: 14; J: TRBJ1-5; CDR3: CSASRQGIRQPQHF; DNA: TGCAGTGCTAGTAGGCAGGGCATTCGTCAGCCCCAGCATTTT
V: TRBV2; size: once; D: TRBD1; length: 14; J: TRBJ2-2; CDR3: CASGDRALHGELFF; DNA: TGTGCCAGCGGGGACAGGGCGCTGCACGGGGAGCTGTTTTTT
V: TRBV19; size: -; D: -; length: 12; J: TRBJ1-1; CDR3: CASSPVGTEAFF; DNA: TGTGCCAGTAGTCCTGTCGGGACTGAAGCTTTCTTT
V: TRBV14; size: -; D: TRBD1; length: 13; J: TRBJ1-2; CDR3: CASSRRAGGGYTF; DNA: TGTGCCAGCAGCCGAAGGGCAGGGGGTGGCTACACCTTC
V: TRBV5-4; size: -; D: -; length: 14; J: TRBJ1-6; CDR3: CASSIDRINSPLHF; DNA: TGTGCCAGCAGCATCGACAGAATTAATTCACCCCTCCACTTT
V: TRBV11-2; size: -; D: -; length: 13; J: TRBJ1-1; CDR3: CASSLDGAGEAFF; DNA: TGTGCCAGCAGCCTTGATGGGGCTGGTGAAGCTTTCTTT
V: TRBV19; size: -; D: TRBD1; length: 15; J: TRBJ2-1; CDR3: CASTPPGQGSNEQFF; DNA: TGTGCCAGTACCCCCCCAGGACAGGGGTCGAATGAGCAGTTCTTC